These 10 T cell receptor beta chains were all obtained from the same sample, sequenced in a study of T cells in women clearing cervical HPV infection (dated by TCRdb to about 2018). The receptor library was made with the immunoSEQ multiplex PCR assay. Held by TCRdb, this immuneACCESS table contains in-frame sequences only and omits some clones. Under half of the omission traces to an unresolved V gene where checked; the cause of the rest is unknown. The sample's table lists a count of 20,000 to 25,000 clones. In total, the top ten clones hold approximately 9.8% of the sample. The material sequenced was blood buffy coat. The receptor set was obtained from a woman between 18 and 70 years old with a cervical HPV16 infection that either progressed to CIN3+ or cleared (not recorded which).

A word on this clone: The sequenced fragment ends 3 residues before the CDR3 boundary, so the rest is inferred from the germline J gene. The rearrangement links TRBV7-8 to TRBJ2-1; 7 nucleotides align to TRBD2. The CDR3 is 16 residues long. Trimming cost V 5 bases and J 5 bases; bases outside gene matches: 12. Per germline, CDR1 SGHVS and CDR2 FQNEAQ. CDR3 amino acids: CASSLASGNTHNEQFF. CDR3 bases read: TGTGCCAGCAGCCTCGCCAGCGGGAATACCCACAATGAG.

A note on this clone: Read data end 3 residues before the CDR3 end; the end is taken from the germline J gene. The chain combines TRBV20-1 with TRBJ2-1; 10 bases fit TRBD2. The germline V gene has CDR1 DFQATT and CDR2 SNEGSKA (reference sequence). J was trimmed by 6 bases and V by 6 bases; bases with no gene match: 11. The CDR3 has 15 amino acids. CDR3 bases read: TGCAGTGCCCCCGGAGCTAGCGGGGGTGTCAATGAG. Protein: CSAPGASGGVNE. The entire CDR3 sequence reads CSAPGASGGVNEQFF.

Of note for this clone: With the read ending 3 residues before the CDR3 end, the germline J gene is used to fill in that end. This chain links TRBV11-3 with TRBJ2-5, with 7 bases lining up with TRBD1. CDR3 length equals 15 residues. The V segment lost 4 bases and the J segment 5 bases; nucleotides outside the gene matches: 10. Germline CDR1 is SGHNT and CDR2 is YENEEA. Here the CDR3 reads CASSWGTADLETQYF. The CDR3 bases that were read are TGTGCCAGCAGCTGGGGGACAGCAGATTTGGAGACC.

To note about this clone: With the read ending 3 residues before the CDR3 end, the germline J gene is used to fill in that end. The chain links TRBV5-1 to TRBJ1-1, with a possible D match to TRBD1 (5 bases). Deletions cut 0 bases from V and 7 bases from J, with 16 bases between. In germline, CDR1 is SGHRS, CDR2 YFSETQ. CDR3 length: 15 amino acids. The CDR3 loop reads CASSLVAGREGEAFF. The sequenced CDR3 bases are TGCGCCAGCAGCTTGGTTGCAGGGCGAGAGGGTGAA.

Concerning this clone: The read ends 3 residues early relative to the CDR3; the germline J gene fills the gap. The rearrangement joins TRBV20-1 to TRBJ2-5; 11 bases line up with TRBD2. The CDR3 runs to 18 residues. Trimming took 4 bases from V and 3 from J; bases not matched to a gene: 16. CDR1 and CDR2 (germline): DFQATT, SNEGSKA (reference sequence). This chain's CDR3 is CSAKTASGGPDLEETQYF. The sequenced CDR3 bases are TGCAGTGCTAAGACCGCTAGCGGGGGGCCGGATCTCGAAGAGACC.

Of note for this clone: The read ends 3 residues before the CDR3 terminus; that terminus is restored from the germline J gene. V and J are TRBV14 and TRBJ2-1, with D possibly TRBD2 on 6 matching bases. Trimming removed 3 bases at V and 0 bases at J, with 15 bases between. The CDR3 is 17 residues long. Germline V gene sequence: CDR1 SGHDN, CDR2 FVKESK. The CDR3 loop is CASSQLAGSFSYNEQFF. The DNA read from the CDR3 is TGTGCCAGCAGCCAGCTGGCGGGATCCTTCTCCTACAATGAG.

CDR3 in amino acids: CACTPGQGSGYTF. Incomplete CDR3 DNA: TGTGCCTGTACACCGGGACAGGGCAGTGGC. The chain couples TRBV30 to TRBJ1-2, with TRBD1 identical over 9 bases. The sequenced fragment ends 3 residues before the CDR3 boundary, so the rest is inferred from the germline J gene. Trimming took 6 bases from V and 7 from J; bases not matched to a gene: 9. The germline gives CDR1 GTSNPN, CDR2 SVGIG (reference sequence). This CDR3 contains 13 residues. The entire variable domain, with the rest obtained from reference TRBV30 and TRBJ1-2, is as follows: SQTIHQWPATLVQPVGSPLSLECTVEGTSNPNLYWYRQAAGRGLQLLFYSVGIGQISSEVPQNLSASRPQDRQFILSSKKLLLSDSGFYLCACTPGQGSGYTFGSGTRLTVV.

As regards this clone: The sequence runs out 3 residues before the end of the CDR3; the remainder is reconstructed from the germline J gene. The chain employs TRBV2 and TRBJ1-6, with 8 bases aligning to TRBD1. Looked up from germline, CDR1 is SNHLY and CDR2 is FYNNEI. The CDR3 runs to 15 residues. V lost 6 bases to trimming and J lost 10 bases; unmatched junction nucleotides: 11. The DNA read from the CDR3 is TGTGCCAGCAGCCCAACGGGACAGGATCGATCACCC. As protein: CASSPTGQDRSP. The complete CDR3 reads CASSPTGQDRSPLHF.

About this clone: The missing CDR3 end, 3 residues past where the read stops, is filled in from the germline J gene. This sequence joins TRBV7-2 and TRBJ1-1; the match to TRBD1 covers 7 bases. CDR3 length: 14 residues. Looked up from germline, CDR1 is SGHTA and CDR2 is FQGNSA. Losses at the gene ends were 4 bases for V and 1 base for J; bases not matched to a gene: 3. CDR3: CASSSRDRNTEAFF. The CDR3 DNA, read in part, is TGTGCCAGCAGCTCCCGGGACAGGAACACTGAA. The variable domain in full, completed from reference TRBV7-2 and TRBJ1-1, reads GAGVSQSPSNKVTEKGKDVELRCDPISGHTALYWYRQSLGQGLEFLIYFQGNSAPDKSGLPSDRFSAERTGGSVSTLTIQRTQQEDSAVYLCASSSRDRNTEAFFGQGTRLTVV.

Notes on this clone: The CDR3 is cut off 3 residues early in the read; its end comes from the germline J gene. The genes are TRBV27 and TRBJ2-3; D unresolved. Germline loops: CDR1 MNHEY, CDR2 SMNVEV (reference sequence). The CDR3 is 13 amino acids. Between the trimmed V and J ends, which lost 3 bases and 0 bases, there was a span of 4 bases. CDR3 region: CASSLQSTDTQYF. The CDR3 bases that were read are TGTGCCAGCAGTTTGCAGAGCACAGATACG.